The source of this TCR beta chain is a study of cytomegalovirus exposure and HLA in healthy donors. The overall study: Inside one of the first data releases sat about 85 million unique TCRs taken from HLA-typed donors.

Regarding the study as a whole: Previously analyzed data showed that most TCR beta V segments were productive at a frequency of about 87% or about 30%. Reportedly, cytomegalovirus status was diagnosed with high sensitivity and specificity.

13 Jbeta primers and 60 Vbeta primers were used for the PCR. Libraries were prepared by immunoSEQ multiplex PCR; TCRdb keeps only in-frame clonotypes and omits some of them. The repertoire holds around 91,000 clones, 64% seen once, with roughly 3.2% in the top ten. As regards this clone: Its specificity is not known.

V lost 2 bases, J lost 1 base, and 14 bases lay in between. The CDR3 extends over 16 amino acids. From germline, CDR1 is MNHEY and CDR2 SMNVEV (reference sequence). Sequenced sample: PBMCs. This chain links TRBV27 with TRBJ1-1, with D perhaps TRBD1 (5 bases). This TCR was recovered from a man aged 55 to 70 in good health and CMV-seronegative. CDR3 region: CASSLGPGGSNTEAFF. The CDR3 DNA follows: TGTGCCAGCAGTTTAGGACCGGGGGGGTCGAACACTGAAGCTTTCTTT.